This TCR beta chain emerged from a study of identical twins. This clonotype was detected many times. CDR3 length equals 15 residues. V dropped 5 bases and J dropped 0; count of bases not matched to a gene: 9. CDR1 SQVTM and CDR2 ANQGSEA come from the germline V gene. MiXCR was run by TCRdb on the 5' RACE reads, yielding one entry per CDR3 protein. The sample lists about 530,000 distinct CDR3 sequences; about 16% were seen once. In addition, the sample was reused for a study of yellow fever vaccine responses in identical twins.

This TCR was recovered from a woman aged 18-29 years in good health. Sample: CD4+ T cells sorted from blood. V is TRBV29-1 and J is TRBJ1-1, with 7 bases lining up with TRBD1. CDR3 bases: TGCAGCGTTACTTATACAGGGGTCATGAACACTGAAGCTTTCTTT. Translated, it gives CSVTYTGVMNTEAFF.